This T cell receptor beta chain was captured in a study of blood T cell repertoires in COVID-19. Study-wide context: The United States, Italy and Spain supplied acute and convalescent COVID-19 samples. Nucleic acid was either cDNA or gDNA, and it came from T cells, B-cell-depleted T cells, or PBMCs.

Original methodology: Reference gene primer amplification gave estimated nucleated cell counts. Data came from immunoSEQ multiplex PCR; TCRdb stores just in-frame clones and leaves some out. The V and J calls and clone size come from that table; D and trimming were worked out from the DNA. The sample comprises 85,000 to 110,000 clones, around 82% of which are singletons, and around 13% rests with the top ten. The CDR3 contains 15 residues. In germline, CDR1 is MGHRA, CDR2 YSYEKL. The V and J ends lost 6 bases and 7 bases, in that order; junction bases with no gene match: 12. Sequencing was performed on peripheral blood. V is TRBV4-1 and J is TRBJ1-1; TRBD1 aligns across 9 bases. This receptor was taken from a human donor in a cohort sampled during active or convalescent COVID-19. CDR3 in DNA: TGCGCCAGCAGACACCAACCTAGGACAGGGGTTGAAGCTTTCTTT. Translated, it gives CASRHQPRTGVEAFF.